This TCR beta chain was obtained from a study of prognosis after radiotherapy for stage I lung cancer. Study background: About 13 of the patients presented with newly diagnosed primary stage I lung tumors; several had oligometastatic NSCLC following surgical resection of the primary tumor. As radiotherapy, SBRT was administered in 3 to 5 fractions with a biologically effective dose of at least 100 Gy. Distant metastases arose in a handful of patients, median about seven months post-radiotherapy; approximately 15 had no significant progression.

Comments on this clonotype: No antigen is known for it.

TCR beta CDR3 amplification from genomic DNA was performed by two-round multiplex PCR. The authors ran first-round PCR with primers specific to each TRBV and TRBJ gene. A single record per CDR3 protein comes from TCRdb applying MiXCR to the multiplex PCR reads. The table includes over 50,000 distinct CDR3 sequences, about 32% detected once. The CDR3 contains 11 residues. Study-level points and caveats: Reportedly, TRBV and TRBJ gene usage varied with metastasis presence.

V gene TRBV12-3 or TRBV12-4 combines with J gene TRBJ2-3; D is undetermined. The specimen was PBMCs, collected before or after stereotactic body radiation therapy (not recorded which). The source is a donor of 50 years or more with non-small cell lung cancer. CDR3 sequence (DNA): TGTTCCATCAGTTTCAGGGATACGCAGTATTTT. Translated, it gives CSISFRDTQYF.